The 21 T cell receptor beta chains below come from one sample, sequenced in a study of yellow fever vaccine responses in identical twins. One entry per CDR3 protein, called by TCRdb with MiXCR from the RT-PCR reads. The profile shows about 1,300 distinct CDR3 sequences, about 89% of them singletons. The sample in question was T cells from blood (PBMCs), unsorted or a sorted subset (not recorded which), obtained before or after yellow fever vaccination (not recorded which). These receptors were obtained from a female donor who received the yellow fever vaccine.

In this sample, this clonotype turned up once. The gene calls are TRBV25-1 and TRBJ2-1, with 9 positions matching TRBD2. After removal of 3 bases from V and 8 bases from J, the junction contained 14 bases not matched to a gene. The CDR3 is 17 amino acids. Germline CDR1 reads MGHDK; CDR2 reads SYGVNS. The CDR3 DNA reads TGTGCCAGCAGTGAGCCGCCCTCTAGCGGGAACCCCGATGAGCAGTTCTTC. Translation: CASSEPPSSGNPDEQFF.

V usage is TRBV6-5 and J usage is TRBJ2-4; 8 bases map to TRBD1. CDR3 size: 15 residues. V lost 0 bases to trimming and J lost 7 bases; unmatched junction nucleotides: 5. Germline-derived CDR1 and CDR2 are MNHEY and SVGAGI. This chain's CDR3 is CASSYSDRGLNIQYF. The CDR3 coding sequence is TGTGCCAGCAGTTACTCAGACAGGGGCTTGAACATTCAGTACTTC.

The rearrangement joins TRBV12-3 or TRBV12-4 to TRBJ1-5, with 9 bases aligning to TRBD1. Germline trimming cut 5 bases from V and 5 bases from J; bases unmatched to any gene: 7. The CDR3 runs to 15 residues. The CDR3 protein is CASSAGQGHYQPQHF. In DNA form, the CDR3 reads TGTGCCAGCAGTGCGGGACAGGGCCATTATCAGCCCCAGCATTTT.

The rearrangement joins TRBV11-2 to TRBJ2-7; D remains unclear. Germline V gene lookup returns CDR1 SGHAT and CDR2 FQNNGV. V was cut by 0 bases and J by 3 bases, with 9 bases left in between. The CDR3 runs to 14 residues. CDR3 in amino acids: CASSLDRQYYEQYV. The CDR3 nucleotides read TGTGCCAGCAGCTTAGATCGGCAATACTACGAGCAGTACGTC.

This chain links TRBV3-1 with TRBJ2-3; perhaps TRBD2 as D (5 bases). Germline assignment: CDR1 LGHDT and CDR2 YNNKEL (reference sequence). Deletions cut 3 bases from V and 5 bases from J, with 9 bases between. CDR3 size: 13 residues. The CDR3 region is CASSQAGRDTQYF. CDR3 nucleotide sequence: TGTGCCAGCAGCCAGGCTGGGAGAGATACGCAGTATTTT.

J is TRBJ2-7 and V is TRBV11-1; no clear D gene. Trimming cost V 5 bases and J 5 bases, with 7 bases left between them. Germline lookup yields CDR1 SGHAT and CDR2 FQDESV (reference sequence). CDR3 length: 11 residues. CDR3 sequence (DNA): TGTGCCAGCAGCCAGAGGAACGAGCAGTACTTC. As protein: CASSQRNEQYF.

This rearrangement joins TRBV11-1 to TRBJ2-3, with 10 bases fitting TRBD2. The CDR3 has 17 amino acids. In germline, CDR1 is SGHAT, CDR2 FQDESV (reference sequence). V was clipped by 2 bases and J by 5 bases; unmatched bases: 10. In DNA form, the CDR3 reads TGTGCCAGCAGCTTAAGGGGTCGAGCGGGGGGGCGAGATACGCAGTATTTT. As protein: CASSLRGRAGGRDTQYF.

V is TRBV29-1 and J is TRBJ2-7, with D possibly TRBD1 on 6 matching bases. The CDR3 is 14 residues long. Germline values: CDR1 SQVTM, CDR2 ANQGSEA. V was shortened by 5 bases and J by 0 bases, with 14 bases between the two germline ends. The CDR3, as DNA: TGCAGCGTTACAACCGGGACAAACTCCTACGAGCAGTACTTC. This gives the protein CSVTTGTNSYEQYF.

This sequence joins TRBV20-1 and TRBJ1-6; D may be TRBD1 (5 bases). The CDR3 extends over 13 amino acids. In germline, CDR1 is DFQATT, CDR2 SNEGSKA (reference sequence). The V end was cut by 0 bases, the J end by 8 bases, with 8 bases between. CDR3 coding DNA: TGCAGTGCTAGAGATGGGGCCGATTCACCCCTCCACTTT. Residues: CSARDGADSPLHF.

V and J are TRBV21-1 and TRBJ2-2; the DNA was not compared with TRBD1, the D call given in the table. TRBV21-1 corresponds to a pseudogene. This CDR3 region has 15 residues. The CDR3 coding sequence is TGTGCCAGCAGCAAAGGAAGGGGGCCGGCCGGGGAGCTGTTTTTT. Its translation is CASSKGRGPAGELFF.

The rearrangement uses TRBV11-1 and TRBJ2-2; 9 nucleotides agree with TRBD2. Germline assignment: CDR1 SGHAT and CDR2 FQDESV (reference sequence). The CDR3 sequence is 17 residues long. The V and J ends lost 2 bases and 6 bases, in that order; junction bases with no gene match: 10. DNA for the CDR3: TGTGCCAGCAGCTTAAGCGGCGGGGGGGCCTACTCCGGGGAGCTGTTTTTT. This codes for CASSLSGGGAYSGELFF.

The rearrangement joins TRBV18 to TRBJ2-5; maybe TRBD1 (6 bases). The CDR3 is 13 amino acids. CDR1 KGHSH and CDR2 LQKENI come from the germline V gene. The ends were cut back, 5 bases at V and 2 bases at J, with 9 bases in the middle. Here the CDR3 reads CASSEGQQETQYF. The CDR3 DNA is TGTGCCAGCTCAGAAGGACAGCAAGAGACCCAGTACTTC.

This clonotype was counted a few times. The V call is TRBV10-3, the J call TRBJ1-1; D gene unclear. Germline CDR1 reads ENHRY; CDR2 reads SYGVKD. The CDR3 consists of 12 residues. V was clipped by 10 bases and J by 1 base, with 10 bases between them. DNA for the CDR3: TGTGCCACAGGCCTCTCGAACACTGAAGCTTTCTTT. It codes for CATGLSNTEAFF.

The chain has TRBV7-9 and TRBJ1-1; no clear D. The CDR3 contains 14 residues. Deletions cut 3 bases from V and 1 base from J, with 9 bases between. Germline CDR1 and CDR2: SEHNR and FQNEAQ (reference sequence). For the CDR3, the DNA is TGTGCCAGCAGCTTCGTCGGAGGGAACACTGAAGCTTTCTTT. Residues: CASSFVGGNTEAFF. The full variable domain, its missing parts supplied by reference TRBV7-9 and TRBJ1-1, is DTGVSQNPRHKITKRGQNVTFRCDPISEHNRLYWYRQTLGQGPEFLTYFQNEAQLEKSRLLSDRFSAERPKGSFSTLEIQRTEQGDSAMYLCASSFVGGNTEAFFGQGTRLTVV.

The V call is TRBV7-9, the J call TRBJ1-5; D uncertain. Between the trimmed V and J ends, which lost 5 bases and 5 bases, there was a span of 13 bases. Looked up from germline, CDR1 is SEHNR and CDR2 is FQNEAQ (reference sequence). CDR3 length equals 14 residues. CDR3 nucleotide sequence: TGTGCCAGCAGCACAGAGGTCAGAGATCAGCCCCAGCATTTT. Protein sequence: CASSTEVRDQPQHF.

This clonotype was observed once. The CDR3 spells CASSAGTANTGELFF. The DNA of the CDR3 is TGTGCCAGCTCGGCCGGGACAGCGAACACCGGGGAGCTGTTTTTT. V gene TRBV18 combines with J gene TRBJ2-2; 7 nucleotides align to TRBD1. Unmatched junction bases numbered 4, after V lost 6 bases and J lost 0 bases. The CDR3 loop spans 15 amino acids. Germline V CDR1 and CDR2: KGHSH, LQKENI.

This rearrangement joins TRBV2 to TRBJ1-2; D is undetermined. This CDR3 has 14 amino acids. Germline CDR1 reads SNHLY; CDR2 reads FYNNEI. Trimming shortened V by 4 bases and J by 4 bases, and 13 bases separated the two germline ends. The CDR3 is CASSGTGRAYGYTF. The CDR3 DNA is TGTGCCAGCAGTGGTACGGGCCGGGCCTATGGCTACACCTTC. The variable domain in full, completed from reference TRBV2 and TRBJ1-2, reads EPEVTQTPSHQVTQMGQEVILRCVPISNHLYFYWYRQILGQKVEFLVSFYNNEISEKSEIFDDQFSVERPDGSNFTLKIRSTKLEDSAMYFCASSGTGRAYGYTFGSGTRLTVV.

V and J are TRBV6-2 or TRBV6-3 and TRBJ1-2; D is ambiguous. Germline CDR1 is MNHEY and CDR2 is SVGEGT. Trimming removed 2 bases at V and 7 bases at J, with 8 bases between. The CDR3 runs to 12 residues. The CDR3 spells CASSYGGRGYTF. CDR3 bases: TGTGCCAGCAGTTACGGAGGTCGTGGCTACACCTTC.

J is TRBJ1-5 and V is TRBV4-1, with D unresolved. The V gene lost 4 bases and the J gene lost 7 bases, with 11 bases spanning the gap. Germline-derived CDR1 and CDR2 are MGHRA and YSYEKL. This CDR3 is 13 amino acids long. The CDR3 here is CASSLQAQQPQHF. CDR3 sequence (DNA): TGCGCCAGCAGCCTCCAAGCCCAGCAGCCCCAGCATTTT.

This rearrangement joins TRBV20-1 to TRBJ2-2; 8 positions agree with TRBD1. Germline CDR1 and CDR2: DFQATT and SNEGSKA (reference sequence). The CDR3 has 14 amino acids. Trimming took 0 bases from V and 10 from J; bases not matched to a gene: 7. DNA for the CDR3: TGCAGTGCTAGAGATCCGGCAGGGGGCGTGGAGCTGTTTTTT. Protein product: CSARDPAGGVELFF.

The chain joins TRBV6-4 to TRBJ2-1; the match to TRBD1 covers 8 bases. The length of the CDR3 is 15 residues. Losses at the gene ends were 2 bases for V and 6 bases for J; bases not matched to a gene: 6. Germline V gene lookup returns CDR1 MRHNA and CDR2 SNTAGT. The CDR3: CASSDRTGWRNEQFF. The CDR3 DNA follows: TGTGCCAGCAGTGACCGGACAGGGTGGCGCAATGAGCAGTTCTTC.